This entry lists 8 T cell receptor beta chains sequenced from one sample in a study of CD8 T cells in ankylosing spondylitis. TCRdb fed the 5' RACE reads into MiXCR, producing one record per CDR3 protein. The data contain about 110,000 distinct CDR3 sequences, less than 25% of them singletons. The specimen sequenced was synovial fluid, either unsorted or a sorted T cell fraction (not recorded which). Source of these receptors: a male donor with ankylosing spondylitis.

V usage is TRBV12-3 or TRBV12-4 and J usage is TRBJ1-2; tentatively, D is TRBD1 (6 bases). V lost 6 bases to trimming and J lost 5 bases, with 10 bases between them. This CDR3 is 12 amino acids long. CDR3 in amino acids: CASSHGQYGYTF. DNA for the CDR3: TGTGCCAGCAGCCATGGACAGTATGGCTACACCTTC.

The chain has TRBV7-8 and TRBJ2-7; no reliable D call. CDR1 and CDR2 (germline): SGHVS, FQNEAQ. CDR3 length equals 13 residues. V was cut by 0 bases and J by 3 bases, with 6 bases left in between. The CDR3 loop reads CASSLALGYEQYV. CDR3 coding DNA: TGTGCCAGCAGCTTAGCGCTGGGCTACGAGCAGTACGTC.

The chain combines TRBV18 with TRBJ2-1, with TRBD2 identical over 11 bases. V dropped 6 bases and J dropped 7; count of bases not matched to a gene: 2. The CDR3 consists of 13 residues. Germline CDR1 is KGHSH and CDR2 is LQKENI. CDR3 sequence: CASSTSGTNEQFF. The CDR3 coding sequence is TGTGCCAGCTCGACTAGCGGGACGAATGAGCAGTTCTTC. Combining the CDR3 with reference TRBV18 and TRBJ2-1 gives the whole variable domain NAGVMQNPRHLVRRRGQEARLRCSPMKGHSHVYWYRQLPEEGLKFMVYLQKENIIDESGMPKERFSAEFPKEGPSILRIQQVVRGDSAAYFCASSTSGTNEQFFGPGTRLTVL.

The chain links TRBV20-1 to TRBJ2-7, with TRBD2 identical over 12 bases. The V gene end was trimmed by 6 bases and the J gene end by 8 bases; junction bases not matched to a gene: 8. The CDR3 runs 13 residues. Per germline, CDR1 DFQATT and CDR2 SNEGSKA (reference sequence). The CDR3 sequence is CSAETSGSRKQYF. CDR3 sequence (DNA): TGCAGTGCCGAGACTAGCGGGAGCCGTAAGCAGTACTTC.

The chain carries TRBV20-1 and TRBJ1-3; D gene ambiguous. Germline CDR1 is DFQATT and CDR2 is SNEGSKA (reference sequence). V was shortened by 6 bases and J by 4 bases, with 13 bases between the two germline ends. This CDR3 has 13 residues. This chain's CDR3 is CSAIPRIGNTIYF. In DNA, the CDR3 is TGCAGTGCAATCCCGAGGATCGGAAACACCATATATTTT.

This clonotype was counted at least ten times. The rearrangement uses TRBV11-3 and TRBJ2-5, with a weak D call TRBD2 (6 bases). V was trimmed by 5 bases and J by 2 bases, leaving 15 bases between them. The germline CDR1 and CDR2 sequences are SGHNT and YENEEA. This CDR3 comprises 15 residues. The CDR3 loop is CASSIGTSYQETQYF. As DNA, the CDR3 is TGTGCCAGCAGCATAGGGACTTCGTATCAAGAGACCCAGTACTTC.

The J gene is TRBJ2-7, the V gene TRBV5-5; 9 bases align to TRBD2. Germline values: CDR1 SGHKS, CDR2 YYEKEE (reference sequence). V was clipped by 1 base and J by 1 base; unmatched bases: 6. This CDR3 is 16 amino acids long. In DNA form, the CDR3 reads TGTGCCAGCAGCTTGAGGCTAGCGGGAAGTTCCTACGAGCAGTACGTC. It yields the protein CASSLRLAGSSYEQYV.

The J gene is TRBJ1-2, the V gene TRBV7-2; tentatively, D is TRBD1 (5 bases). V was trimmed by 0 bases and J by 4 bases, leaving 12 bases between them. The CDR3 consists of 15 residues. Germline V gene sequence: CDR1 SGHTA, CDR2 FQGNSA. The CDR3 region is CASSLASKGTYGYTF. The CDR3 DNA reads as TGTGCCAGCAGCTTAGCCTCTAAGGGGACCTATGGCTACACCTTC.